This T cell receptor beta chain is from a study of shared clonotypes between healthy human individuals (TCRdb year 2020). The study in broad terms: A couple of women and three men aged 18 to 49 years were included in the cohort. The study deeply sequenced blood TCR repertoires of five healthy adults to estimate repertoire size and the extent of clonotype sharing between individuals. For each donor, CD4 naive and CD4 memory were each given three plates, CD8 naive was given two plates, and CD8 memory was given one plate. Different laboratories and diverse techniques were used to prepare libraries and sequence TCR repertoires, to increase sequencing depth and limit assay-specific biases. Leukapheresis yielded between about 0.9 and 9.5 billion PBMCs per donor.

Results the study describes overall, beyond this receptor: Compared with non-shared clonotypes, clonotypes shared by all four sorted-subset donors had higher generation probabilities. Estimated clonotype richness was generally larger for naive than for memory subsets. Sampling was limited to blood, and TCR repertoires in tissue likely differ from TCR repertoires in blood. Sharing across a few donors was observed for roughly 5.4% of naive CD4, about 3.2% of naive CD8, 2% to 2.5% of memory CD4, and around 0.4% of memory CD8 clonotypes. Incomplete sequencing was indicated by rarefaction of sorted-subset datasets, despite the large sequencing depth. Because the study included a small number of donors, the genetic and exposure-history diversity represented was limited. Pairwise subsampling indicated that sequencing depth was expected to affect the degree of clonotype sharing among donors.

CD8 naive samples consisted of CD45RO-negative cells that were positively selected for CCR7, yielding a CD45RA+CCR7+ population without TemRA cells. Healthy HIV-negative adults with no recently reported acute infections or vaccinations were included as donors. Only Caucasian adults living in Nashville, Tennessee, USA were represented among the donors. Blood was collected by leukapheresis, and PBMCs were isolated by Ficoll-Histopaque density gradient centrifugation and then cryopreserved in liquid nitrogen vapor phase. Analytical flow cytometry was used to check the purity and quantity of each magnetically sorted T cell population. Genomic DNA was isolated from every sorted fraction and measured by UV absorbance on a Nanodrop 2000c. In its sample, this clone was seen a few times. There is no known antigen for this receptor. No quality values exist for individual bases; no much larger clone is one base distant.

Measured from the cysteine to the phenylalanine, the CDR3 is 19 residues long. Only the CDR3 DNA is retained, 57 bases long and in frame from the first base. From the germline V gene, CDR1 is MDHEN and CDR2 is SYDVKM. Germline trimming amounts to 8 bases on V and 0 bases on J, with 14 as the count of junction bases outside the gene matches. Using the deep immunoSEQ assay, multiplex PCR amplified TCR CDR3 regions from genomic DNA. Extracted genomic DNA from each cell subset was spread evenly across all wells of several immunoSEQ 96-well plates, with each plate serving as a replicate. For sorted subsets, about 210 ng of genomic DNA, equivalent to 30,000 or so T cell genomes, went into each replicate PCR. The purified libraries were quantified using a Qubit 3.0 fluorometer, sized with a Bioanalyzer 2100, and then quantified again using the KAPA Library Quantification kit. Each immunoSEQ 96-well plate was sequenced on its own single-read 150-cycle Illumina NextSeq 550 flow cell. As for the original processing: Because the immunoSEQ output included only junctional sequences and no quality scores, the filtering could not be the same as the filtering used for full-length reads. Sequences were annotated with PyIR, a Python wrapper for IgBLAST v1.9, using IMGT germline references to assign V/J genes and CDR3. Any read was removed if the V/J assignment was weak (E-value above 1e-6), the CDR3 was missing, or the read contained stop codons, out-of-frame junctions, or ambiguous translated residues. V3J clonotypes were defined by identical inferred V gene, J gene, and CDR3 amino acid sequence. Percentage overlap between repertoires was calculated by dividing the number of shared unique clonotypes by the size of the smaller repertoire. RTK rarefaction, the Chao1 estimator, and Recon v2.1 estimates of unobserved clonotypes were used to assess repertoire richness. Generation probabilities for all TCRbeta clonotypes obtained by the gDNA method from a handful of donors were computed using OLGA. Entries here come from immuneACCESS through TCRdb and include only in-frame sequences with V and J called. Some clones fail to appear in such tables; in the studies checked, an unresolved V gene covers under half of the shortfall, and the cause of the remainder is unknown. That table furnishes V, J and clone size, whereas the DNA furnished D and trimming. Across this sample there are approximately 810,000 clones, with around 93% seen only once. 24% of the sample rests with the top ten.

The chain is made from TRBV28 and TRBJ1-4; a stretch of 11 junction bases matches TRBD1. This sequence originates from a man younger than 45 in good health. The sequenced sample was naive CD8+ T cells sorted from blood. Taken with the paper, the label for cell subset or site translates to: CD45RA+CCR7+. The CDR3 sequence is CASRTTRTGGSTTNEKLFF. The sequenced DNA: TGTGCCAGCCGAACGACCCGGACAGGGGGCTCAACAACTAATGAAAAACTGTTTTTT. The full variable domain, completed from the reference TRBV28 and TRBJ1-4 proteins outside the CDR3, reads DVKVTQSSRYLVKRTGEKVFLECVQDMDHENMFWYRQDPGLGLRLIYFSYDVKMKEKGDIPEGYSVSREKKERFSLILESASTNQTSMYLCASRTTRTGGSTTNEKLFFGSGTQLSVL.